These 2 T cell receptor beta chains originate from one sample sequenced in a study of blood T cell repertoires in COVID-19. The protocol was immunoSEQ multiplex PCR, while the TCRdb copy is restricted to in-frame clones and leaves out a portion. The sample includes approximately 200,000 clones, about 82% of them seen just once. Specimen: PBMCs or T cells enriched from blood (not recorded which). These receptor sequences come from a woman in her 30s who had recovered from COVID-19.

This chain uses TRBV25-1 with TRBJ1-6, with a possible D match to TRBD1 (6 bases). CDR3 size: 14 residues. CDR1 and CDR2 from the germline V gene are MGHDK and SYGVNS. The V end lost 2 bases, the J end lost 7 bases, and 9 bases lay between the germline ends. CDR3 region: CASSEQGSNSPLHF. The CDR3, as DNA: TGTGCCAGCAGTGAACAGGGGTCGAATTCACCCCTCCACTTT.

This clone was recorded only once. This sequence joins TRBV3-1 (or the pseudogene TRBV3-2) and TRBJ2-3, with D unresolved. The V gene's germline CDR1 is LGHDT and CDR2 YNNKEL (reference sequence). CDR3 length: 13 residues. The V end was cut by 4 bases, the J end by 5 bases, with 10 bases between. CDR3 residues: CASSLSSQDTQYF. For the CDR3, the DNA is TGTGCCAGCAGCCTCTCTAGTCAAGATACGCAGTATTTT.